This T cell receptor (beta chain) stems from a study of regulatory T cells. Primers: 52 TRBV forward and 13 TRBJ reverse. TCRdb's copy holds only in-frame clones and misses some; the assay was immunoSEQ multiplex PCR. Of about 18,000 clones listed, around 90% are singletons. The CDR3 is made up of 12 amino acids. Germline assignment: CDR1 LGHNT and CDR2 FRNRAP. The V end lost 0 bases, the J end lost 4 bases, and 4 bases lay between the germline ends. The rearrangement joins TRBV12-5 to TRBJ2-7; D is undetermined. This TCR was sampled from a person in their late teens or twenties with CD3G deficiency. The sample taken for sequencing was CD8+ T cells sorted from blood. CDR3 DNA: TGTGCTAGTGGTTTGGTGTGGTACGAGCAGTACTTC. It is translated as CASGLVWYEQYF.